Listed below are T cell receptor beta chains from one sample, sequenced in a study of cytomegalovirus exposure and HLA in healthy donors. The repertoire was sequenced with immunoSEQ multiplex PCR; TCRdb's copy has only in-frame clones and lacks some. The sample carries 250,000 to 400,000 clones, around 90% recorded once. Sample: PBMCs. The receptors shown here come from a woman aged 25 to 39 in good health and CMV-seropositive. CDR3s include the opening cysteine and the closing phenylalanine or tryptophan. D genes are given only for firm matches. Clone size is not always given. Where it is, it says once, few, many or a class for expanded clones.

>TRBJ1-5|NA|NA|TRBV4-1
CASSQEGWDQPQHF
TGCGCCAGCAGCCAAGAAGGGTGGGATCAGCCCCAGCATTTT
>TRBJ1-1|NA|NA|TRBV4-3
CASSQDNTGWVTEAFF
TGCGCCAGCAGCCAAGATAACACAGGGTGGGTCACTGAAGCTTTCTTT
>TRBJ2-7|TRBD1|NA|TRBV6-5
CASSPLGQAGYEQYF
TGTGCCAGCAGCCCACTTGGACAGGCGGGCTACGAGCAGTACTTC
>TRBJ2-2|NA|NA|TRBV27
CASSFAANTGELFF
TGTGCCAGCAGTTTTGCAGCGAACACCGGGGAGCTGTTTTTT
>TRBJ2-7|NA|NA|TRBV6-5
CASSSSPVWHSEQYF
TGTGCCAGCAGTTCCTCCCCGGTTTGGCATAGCGAGCAGTACTTC
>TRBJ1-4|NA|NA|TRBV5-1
CASSLVGASGEKLFF
TGCGCCAGCAGCTTGGTGGGGGCCTCAGGTGAAAAACTGTTTTTT
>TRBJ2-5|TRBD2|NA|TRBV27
CASSRGLAGVLETQYF
TGTGCCAGCAGTCGGGGCCTAGCGGGAGTCTTAGAGACCCAGTACTTC
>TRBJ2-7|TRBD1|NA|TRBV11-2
CASSLGGQAFSYEQYF
TGTGCCAGCAGCTTAGGTGGACAGGCTTTTTCCTACGAGCAGTACTTC
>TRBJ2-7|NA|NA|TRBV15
CATSREESNLTYEQYF
TGTGCCACCAGCAGAGAAGAATCAAACTTGACCTACGAGCAGTACTTC
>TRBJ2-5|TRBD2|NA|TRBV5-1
CASSLSAGVGETQYF
TGCGCCAGCAGCTTGTCAGCGGGAGTTGGGGAGACCCAGTACTTC
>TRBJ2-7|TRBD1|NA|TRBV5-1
CASEGTGPYEQYF
TGCGCCAGCGAGGGGACAGGCCCTTACGAGCAGTACTTC
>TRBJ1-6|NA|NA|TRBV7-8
CASTGGRDGNSPLHF
TGTGCCAGCACCGGGGGACGGGATGGGAATTCACCCCTCCACTTT
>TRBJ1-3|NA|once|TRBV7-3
CASSLGGGSGNTIYF
TGTGCCAGCAGCTTAGGAGGAGGATCTGGAAACACCATATATTTT
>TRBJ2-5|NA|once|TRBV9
CASSVGGKEETQYF
TGTGCCAGCAGCGTAGGAGGAAAAGAAGAGACCCAGTACTTC
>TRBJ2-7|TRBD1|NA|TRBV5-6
CASSSGTGIRGYEQYF
TGTGCCAGCAGCTCGGGGACAGGGATAAGAGGCTACGAGCAGTACTTC
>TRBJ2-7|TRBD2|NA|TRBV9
CASSVGTSGSYEQYF
TGTGCCAGCAGCGTGGGTACTAGCGGATCCTACGAGCAGTACTTC
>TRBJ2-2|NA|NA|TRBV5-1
CASSQREITGELFF
TGCGCCAGCAGCCAAAGGGAGATCACCGGGGAGCTGTTTTTT
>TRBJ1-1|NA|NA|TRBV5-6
CASSLNTEAFF
TGTGCCAGCAGCTTGAACACTGAAGCTTTCTTT
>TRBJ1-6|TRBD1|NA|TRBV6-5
CASSYTGQGDSPLHF
TGTGCCAGCAGTTACACGGGACAGGGGGATTCACCCCTCCACTTT